This T cell receptor (beta chain) emerged from a study of blood T cell repertoires in COVID-19. The method was immunoSEQ multiplex PCR; TCRdb's version includes in-frame clones alone and lacks a portion of them. Here the sample spans some 200,000 clones, around 80% being singletons. V shed 7 bases and J shed 2 bases, with 13 bases lying between them. CDR3 length: 14 amino acids. CDR1 and CDR2 from the germline V gene are MDHEN and SYDVKM. The sequencing sample was made of peripheral blood. The clonotype comes from a woman aged 25-40 years with COVID-19, enrolled during active disease. This chain uses TRBV28 with TRBJ2-3, with D tentatively TRBD2 (5 bases). CDR3 sequence: CASTPEGTTDTQYF. The CDR3 bases are TGTGCCAGCACGCCTGAGGGTACCACAGATACGCAGTATTTT.